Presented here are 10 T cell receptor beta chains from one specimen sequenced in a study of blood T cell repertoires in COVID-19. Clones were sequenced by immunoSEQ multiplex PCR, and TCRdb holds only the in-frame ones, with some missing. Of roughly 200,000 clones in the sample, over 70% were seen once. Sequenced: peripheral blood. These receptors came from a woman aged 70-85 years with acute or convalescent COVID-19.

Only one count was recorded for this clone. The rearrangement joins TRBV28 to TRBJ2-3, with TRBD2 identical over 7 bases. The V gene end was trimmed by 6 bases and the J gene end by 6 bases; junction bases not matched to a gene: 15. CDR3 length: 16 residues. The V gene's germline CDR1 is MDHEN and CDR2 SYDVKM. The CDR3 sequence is CASSRQLAEAMDTQYF. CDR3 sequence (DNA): TGTGCCAGCAGCCGCCAGCTAGCGGAAGCGATGGATACGCAGTATTTT.

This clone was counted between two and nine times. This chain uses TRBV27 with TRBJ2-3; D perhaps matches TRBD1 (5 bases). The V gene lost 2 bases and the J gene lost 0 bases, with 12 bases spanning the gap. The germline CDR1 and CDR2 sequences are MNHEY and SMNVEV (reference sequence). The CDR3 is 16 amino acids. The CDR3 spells CASSLSDSPSTDTQYF. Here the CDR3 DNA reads TGTGCCAGCAGTTTAAGCGACAGCCCTAGCACAGATACGCAGTATTTT.

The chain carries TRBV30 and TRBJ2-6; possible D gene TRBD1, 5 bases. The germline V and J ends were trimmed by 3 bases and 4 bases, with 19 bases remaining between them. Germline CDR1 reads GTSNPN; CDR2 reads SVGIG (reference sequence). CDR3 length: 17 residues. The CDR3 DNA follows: TGTGCCTGGAGGGCAGGGCTCTTTTCATCCGGGGCCAACGTCCTGACTTTC. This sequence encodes CAWRAGLFSSGANVLTF. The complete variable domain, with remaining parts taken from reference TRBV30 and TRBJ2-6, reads SQTIHQWPATLVQPVGSPLSLECTVEGTSNPNLYWYRQAAGRGLQLLFYSVGIGQISSEVPQNLSASRPQDRQFILSSKKLLLSDSGFYLCAWRAGLFSSGANVLTFGAGSRLTVL.

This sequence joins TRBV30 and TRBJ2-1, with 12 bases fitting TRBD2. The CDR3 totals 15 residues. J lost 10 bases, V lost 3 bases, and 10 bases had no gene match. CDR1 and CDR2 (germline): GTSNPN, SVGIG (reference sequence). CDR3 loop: CAWSKGTSGFTEQFF. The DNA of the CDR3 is TGTGCCTGGAGCAAAGGGACTAGCGGGTTTACAGAGCAGTTCTTC.

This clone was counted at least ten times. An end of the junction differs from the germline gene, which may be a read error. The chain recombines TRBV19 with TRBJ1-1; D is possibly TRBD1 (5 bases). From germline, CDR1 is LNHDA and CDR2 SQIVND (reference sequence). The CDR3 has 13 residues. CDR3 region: CAISPQGPTEAFF. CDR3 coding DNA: TGTGCCATTAGTCCCCAGGGCCCCACTGAAGCTTTCTTT.

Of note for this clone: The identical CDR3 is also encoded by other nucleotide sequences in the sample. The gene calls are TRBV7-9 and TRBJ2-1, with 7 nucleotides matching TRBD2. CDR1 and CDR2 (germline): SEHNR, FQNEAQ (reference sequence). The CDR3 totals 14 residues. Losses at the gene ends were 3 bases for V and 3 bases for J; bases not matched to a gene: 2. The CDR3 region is CASSLLADYNEQFF. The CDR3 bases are TGTGCCAGCAGCTTGCTAGCGGACTACAATGAGCAGTTCTTC.

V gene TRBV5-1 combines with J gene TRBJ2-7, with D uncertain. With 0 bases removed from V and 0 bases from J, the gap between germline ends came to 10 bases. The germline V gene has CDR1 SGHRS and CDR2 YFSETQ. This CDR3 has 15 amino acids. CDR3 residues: CASSLGDTISYEQYF. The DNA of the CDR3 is TGCGCCAGCAGCTTGGGAGACACCATCTCCTACGAGCAGTACTTC.

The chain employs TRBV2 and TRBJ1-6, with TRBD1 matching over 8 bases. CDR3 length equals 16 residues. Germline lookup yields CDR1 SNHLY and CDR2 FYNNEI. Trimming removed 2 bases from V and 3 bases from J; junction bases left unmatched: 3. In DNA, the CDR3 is TGTGCCAGCAGTGAAACTACAGGGGGCTATAATTCACCCCTCCACTTT. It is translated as CASSETTGGYNSPLHF.

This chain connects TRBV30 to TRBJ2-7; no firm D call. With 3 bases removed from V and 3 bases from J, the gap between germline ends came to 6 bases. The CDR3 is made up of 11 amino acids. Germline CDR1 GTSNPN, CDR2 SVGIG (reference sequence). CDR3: CAWRNNYEQYF. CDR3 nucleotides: TGTGCCTGGAGGAACAACTACGAGCAGTACTTC.

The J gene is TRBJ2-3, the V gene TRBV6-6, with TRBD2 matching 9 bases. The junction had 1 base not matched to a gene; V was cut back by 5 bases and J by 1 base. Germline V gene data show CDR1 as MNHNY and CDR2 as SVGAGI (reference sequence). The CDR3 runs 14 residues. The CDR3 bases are TGTGCCAGCAGTCGCGGGAGGGGCACAGATACGCAGTATTTT. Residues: CASSRGRGTDTQYF.